This TCR beta chain was retrieved from a study of cytomegalovirus exposure and HLA in healthy donors. Regarding the study as a whole: Accounts indicate the classifier identified cytomegalovirus status with strong specificity and sensitivity.

The PCR made use of 60 Vbeta and 13 Jbeta primers. Here immunoSEQ multiplex PCR was the method, and the copy in TCRdb shows in-frame clones only, minus some. Here the sample spans some 84,000 clones, roughly 64% being singletons. V lost 6 bases and J lost 8, with 16 bases in between. The germline V gene encodes CDR1 MNHEY and CDR2 SMNVEV (reference sequence). The CDR3 loop spans 13 amino acids. Regarding this clone: Its cognate antigen is unknown.

Donors in the study were healthy people who gave bone marrow. This TCR was recovered from a woman between 40 and 55 years old in good health and CMV-seropositive. The sequencing input was PBMCs. The chain employs TRBV27 and TRBJ1-1, with D tentatively TRBD1 (6 bases). The DNA for the CDR3 is TGTGCCAGCAGGGACACAGGGACGGTAGAAGCTTTCTTT. It yields the protein CASRDTGTVEAFF.